One and the same sample provided the 26 T cell receptor beta chains below, sequenced in a study of blood T cell repertoires in COVID-19. Profiling relied on immunoSEQ multiplex PCR, and the TCRdb table lists in-frame clones only, not all of them. The data contain more than 200,000 clones, over 70% of them singletons. Material for sequencing was peripheral blood. Receptors originate from a woman older than 75 with acute or convalescent COVID-19.

The chain combines TRBV18 with TRBJ1-1, with D unclear. The CDR3 runs to 12 residues. Trimming shortened V by 6 bases and J by 6 bases, and 11 bases separated the two germline ends. The V gene's germline CDR1 is KGHSH and CDR2 LQKENI. CDR3 nucleotides: TGTGCCAGCTCGCCGCCCGGGGCTGAAGCTTTCTTT. It specifies CASSPPGAEAFF.

This clone was picked up many times. The genes are TRBV28 and TRBJ2-5; TRBD2 agrees at 7 bases. CDR1 and CDR2 from the germline V gene are MDHEN and SYDVKM. V dropped 10 bases and J dropped 2; count of bases not matched to a gene: 7. The CDR3 has 13 amino acids. The CDR3 bases are TGTGCCACCTACCGGCGGGGGCAAGAGACCCAGTACTTC. It yields the protein CATYRRGQETQYF.

The chain recombines TRBV27 with TRBJ1-4; 8 nucleotides line up with TRBD1. Germline V gene lookup returns CDR1 MNHEY and CDR2 SMNVEV (reference sequence). V was clipped by 5 bases and J by 7 bases; unmatched bases: 9. This CDR3 has 15 residues. The CDR3 DNA follows: TGTGCCAGCAGTGACACAGGGGGAAGGTCTGAAAAACTGTTTTTT. Translation gives CASSDTGGRSEKLFF.

Here the CDR3 reads CASSRGGASVNTEAFF. CDR3 bases: TGCGCCAGCAGCCGCGGCGGCGCTTCAGTGAACACTGAAGCTTTCTTT. The J gene is TRBJ1-1, the V gene TRBV4-1, with unresolved D. The CDR3 runs to 16 residues. V was clipped by 4 bases and J by 0 bases, with 15 bases between them. Per germline, CDR1 MGHRA and CDR2 YSYEKL.

The chain has TRBV7-2 and TRBJ1-3; perhaps TRBD1 as D (6 bases). The CDR3 runs to 17 residues. The germline V and J ends were trimmed by 1 base and 3 bases, with 16 bases remaining between them. CDR1 is SGHTA and CDR2 is FQGNSA in the germline V gene. CDR3 nucleotide sequence: TGTGCCAGCAGCTTAGAAGGGAGGGAGGGGGGTGGAAACACCATATATTTT. Protein: CASSLEGREGGGNTIYF.

The genes are TRBV3-1 (or the pseudogene TRBV3-2) and TRBJ2-5; TRBD1 matches 7 bases. The CDR3 runs to 13 residues. Per germline, CDR1 LGHDT and CDR2 YNNKEL (reference sequence). Germline trimming cut 3 bases from V and 2 bases from J; bases unmatched to any gene: 0. The CDR3 reads CASSQGQQETQYF. CDR3 DNA: TGTGCCAGCAGCCAGGGACAGCAAGAGACCCAGTACTTC.

V gene TRBV30 combines with J gene TRBJ2-7; D gene unclear. The V end lost 0 bases, the J end lost 2 bases, and 14 bases lay between the germline ends. Germline values: CDR1 GTSNPN, CDR2 SVGIG (reference sequence). The CDR3 contains 15 residues. For the CDR3, the DNA is TGTGCCTGGAGTGTGTCGAGCTCTTCCCCCTACGAGCAGTACTTC. This codes for CAWSVSSSSPYEQYF. Looking up the rest from reference TRBV30 and TRBJ2-7 gives the full variable domain: SQTIHQWPATLVQPVGSPLSLECTVEGTSNPNLYWYRQAAGRGLQLLFYSVGIGQISSEVPQNLSASRPQDRQFILSSKKLLLSDSGFYLCAWSVSSSSPYEQYFGPGTRLTVT.

The V and J genes are TRBV25-1 and TRBJ1-5, with D perhaps TRBD1 (6 bases). The CDR3 sequence is 16 residues long. Germline V gene data show CDR1 as MGHDK and CDR2 as SYGVNS. V lost 3 bases and J lost 0, with 12 bases in between. In nucleotides, the CDR3 is TGTGCCAGCAGTGAGGGCAGGGGACATAGCAATCAGCCCCAGCATTTT. Translation gives CASSEGRGHSNQPQHF.

V gene TRBV18 combines with J gene TRBJ1-6, with 10 positions matching TRBD1. The J segment lost 8 bases and the V segment lost 4 bases, leaving 5 bases of the junction unmatched. Germline assignment: CDR1 KGHSH and CDR2 LQKENI. The CDR3 spans 15 residues. CDR3 amino acids: CASSLSGTGDSPLHF. The CDR3 bases are TGTGCCAGCTCACTGTCCGGGACAGGGGATTCACCCCTCCACTTT.

The chain couples TRBV20-1 to TRBJ2-3, with 7 positions matching TRBD2. The CDR3 runs 11 residues. CDR1 and CDR2 from the germline V gene are DFQATT and SNEGSKA (reference sequence). V was pared by 6 bases and J by 13 bases, with 10 bases of the junction left unmatched. CDR3 bases: TGCAGTGCGAGTTCTTGGGGGAGGGAGTATTTT. Translated: CSASSWGREYF.

This sequence joins TRBV19 and TRBJ2-1, with a weak D call TRBD2 (5 bases). Germline values: CDR1 LNHDA, CDR2 SQIVND (reference sequence). V was pared by 8 bases and J by 2 bases, with 13 bases between. The CDR3 runs 14 residues. CDR3 loop: CASYSAGTYNEQFF. The CDR3 DNA reads TGTGCCAGTTACTCGGCGGGTACCTACAATGAGCAGTTCTTC.

The chain uses TRBV5-1 and TRBJ2-1; no firm D call. The V end lost 0 bases, the J end lost 6 bases, and 7 bases lay between the germline ends. The CDR3 runs to 13 residues. Per the germline V gene, CDR1 is SGHRS and CDR2 is YFSETQ. The CDR3 here is CASSLAPSNEQFF. Written as DNA, the CDR3 is TGCGCCAGCAGCTTGGCCCCTAGCAATGAGCAGTTCTTC.

The chain uses TRBV6-5 and TRBJ1-4; 7 positions agree with TRBD1. This CDR3 spans 14 amino acids. The trim removed 7 bases at V and 4 bases at J, leaving 6 bases unmatched. In germline, CDR1 is MNHEY, CDR2 SVGAGI. The CDR3 protein is CASTRTGLNEKLFF. Written as DNA, the CDR3 is TGTGCCAGCACAAGGACAGGTCTTAATGAAAAACTGTTTTTT.

The chain carries TRBV7-6 and TRBJ2-1; D is possibly TRBD1 (6 bases). CDR3 length equals 13 residues. Germline CDR1 is SGHVS and CDR2 is FNYEAQ. Trimming removed 5 bases from V and 9 bases from J, with 14 bases in between. The CDR3 spells CASSRTLGGEQFF. CDR3 coding DNA: TGTGCCAGCAGCCGGACCTTAGGGGGTGAGCAGTTCTTC.

This clone was detected a few times. This rearrangement joins TRBV4-1 to TRBJ1-3; 9 bases line up with TRBD1. Germline V gives CDR1 MGHRA, CDR2 YSYEKL. The CDR3 extends over 18 amino acids. With V trimmed by 1 base and J by 0 bases, 7 bases remained unmatched. The CDR3 bases are TGCGCCAGCAGCCAAGTAGGGACAGGGCCACTCTCTGGAAACACCATATATTTT. Protein: CASSQVGTGPLSGNTIYF.

Only one count was recorded for this clone. This chain links TRBV5-8 with TRBJ2-5, with 7 bases lining up with TRBD1. The J segment lost 2 bases and the V segment lost 4 bases, leaving 8 bases of the junction unmatched. The CDR3 totals 15 residues. Germline CDR1 is SGHTS and CDR2 is YDEGEE. The CDR3 region is CASSPGTALQETQYF. The DNA of the CDR3 is TGTGCCAGCAGCCCTGGGACAGCCCTACAAGAGACCCAGTACTTC.

J is TRBJ2-3 and V is TRBV5-4, with 11 bases that match TRBD2. The trim removed 4 bases at V and 3 bases at J, leaving 7 bases unmatched. Germline V gene lookup returns CDR1 SGHNT and CDR2 YYREEE (reference sequence). The CDR3 runs 16 residues. CDR3 nucleotide sequence: TGTGCCAGCAGCCTCCGACTAGCGGGGCCGACAGATACGCAGTATTTT. Encoded protein: CASSLRLAGPTDTQYF.

V usage is TRBV5-1 and J usage is TRBJ1-1, with 7 bases aligning to TRBD1. The CDR3 sequence is 15 residues long. J gave up 4 bases and V 1 base, and 7 bases lay outside the gene matches. In germline, CDR1 is SGHRS, CDR2 YFSETQ. In nucleotides, the CDR3 is TGCGCCAGCAGCTTGACAGGGGACGGGGTCACTGAAGCTTTCTTT. It encodes CASSLTGDGVTEAFF.

The rearrangement uses TRBV6-1 and TRBJ1-6; TRBD1 matches at 7 bases. The CDR3 consists of 15 residues. Trimming cost V 1 base and J 7 bases; bases outside gene matches: 4. Germline V lookup: CDR1 MNHNS, CDR2 SASEGT. The CDR3 reads CASSEEGAENSPLHF. Here the CDR3 DNA reads TGTGCCAGCAGTGAAGAGGGGGCTGAGAATTCACCCCTCCACTTT.

The chain couples TRBV4-2 to TRBJ2-7, with 10 bases matching TRBD2. V gave up 0 bases and J gave up 2 bases; unmatched junction bases: 4. The CDR3 is made up of 16 amino acids. Germline assignment: CDR1 LGHNA and CDR2 YNFKEQ. In nucleotides, the CDR3 is TGTGCCAGCAGCCAAGATCAGAGCGGGAGGGCCTACGAGCAGTACTTC. It translates to CASSQDQSGRAYEQYF.

The chain joins TRBV6-5 to TRBJ2-3, with 8 positions matching TRBD1. CDR3 size: 15 residues. V shed 0 bases, J shed 3 bases, and the junction held 2 bases outside the gene matches. The germline V gene encodes CDR1 MNHEY and CDR2 SVGAGI. CDR3 in amino acids: CASSYSGQETDTQYF. The CDR3 region has the DNA TGTGCCAGCAGTTACTCGGGACAGGAGACAGATACGCAGTATTTT.

This clone was counted only a few times. This chain joins TRBV6-5 and TRBJ2-1; no reliable D call. There are 15 residues in the CDR3. Germline-derived CDR1 and CDR2 are MNHEY and SVGAGI. V was shortened by 6 bases and J by 4 bases, with 16 bases between the two germline ends. The CDR3 region is CASRIQPQTYNEQFF. CDR3 DNA sequence: TGTGCCAGCAGAATACAGCCACAGACATACAATGAGCAGTTCTTC.

V and J are TRBV29-1 and TRBJ2-2, with D tentatively TRBD1 (5 bases). The germline CDR1 and CDR2 sequences are SQVTM and ANQGSEA. This CDR3 is 14 amino acids long. V gave up 4 bases and J gave up 0 bases, with 9 bases separating them. The CDR3, as DNA: TGCAGCGTTGTGGAGACAGCGAACACCGGGGAGCTGTTTTTT. Translating gives CSVVETANTGELFF.

CDR3 bases: TGTGCCAGCTCGCGGGGACCGGGGCTATCACCCCTCCACTTT. This codes for CASSRGPGLSPLHF. This sequence joins TRBV18 and TRBJ1-6, with TRBD1 as a possible D gene (5 bases). Deletions cut 6 bases from V and 10 bases from J, with 16 bases between. The germline V gene has CDR1 KGHSH and CDR2 LQKENI. There are 14 residues in the CDR3.

The CDR3 DNA reads as TGTGCCAGCAGCTACGACAGATACACTGAAGCTTTCTTT. The encoded protein is CASSYDRYTEAFF. The rearrangement uses TRBV7-9 and TRBJ1-1, with a tentative D call TRBD1 (5 bases). Germline values: CDR1 SEHNR, CDR2 FQNEAQ (reference sequence). The CDR3 runs 13 residues. The ends were cut back, 4 bases at V and 3 bases at J, with 9 bases in the middle.

V gene TRBV25-1 combines with J gene TRBJ2-7; no clear D gene. Trimming removed 5 bases from V and 3 bases from J, with 8 bases in between. This CDR3 has 12 amino acids. Per the germline V gene, CDR1 is MGHDK and CDR2 is SYGVNS. This CDR3 is CASSLTGYEQYF. The CDR3 nucleotides read TGTGCCAGCAGTCTAACGGGCTACGAGCAGTACTTC.